The sequence of this T cell receptor beta chain was determined in a study of human T cells and chemical hapten exposure. This sample's time point: patch test 2, 6 weeks after DPC sensitization. The treatment denotes: therapeutic diphenylcyclopropenone sensitization with weekly scalp DPC. Germline V gene sequence: CDR1 DFQATT, CDR2 SNEGSKA (reference sequence). This CDR3 region has 15 residues. The V end lost 0 bases, the J end lost 0 bases, and 9 bases lay between the germline ends. TCRdb re-called the RACE reads with MiXCR, one entry per CDR3 protein. Of nearly 95,000 distinct CDR3 sequences in the sample, around 10% were seen once.

The chain links TRBV20-1 to TRBJ1-3; D not certain. The sequences come from whole blood, collected in connection with sensitization to the hapten diphenylcyclopropenone (DPC). This TCR was sampled from a man in his forties with alopecia areata. Some clones in this sample may be carry-over from other donors' samples. CDR3 nucleotides: TGCAGTGCTAGAGATGTTTTTTTCTCTGGAAACACCATATATTTT. Its translation is CSARDVFFSGNTIYF.